The rows below give T cell receptor beta chains drawn from one sample of a study of T cell repertoires in ileal Crohn's disease. Sequenced by immunoSEQ multiplex PCR; TCRdb stores in-frame clones only, minus some. The sample includes tens of thousands of clones, 80% to 85% of them seen just once. The sequencing input was ileal tissue. The source is an adult with Crohn's disease. CDR3s leave out the opening cysteine and the closing phenylalanine or tryptophan.

TRBJ2-1 | TRBV5-1 | ASSLTPVNEQF
TRBJ2-2 | TRBV5-1 | ASRVDRELF
TRBJ1-4 | TRBV14 | ASSQEAGGLVKLF
TRBJ2-3 | TRBV5-1 | ASSLGRASGAPRGGDTQY
TRBJ1-1 | TRBV7-3 | ASSPGGAGYTEAF
TRBJ2-2 | TRBV4-3 | ASSQERGTGELF
TRBJ2-1 | TRBV10-3 | AISERGDEQF
TRBJ2-2 | TRBV6-1 | ASSAGTFYTGELF
TRBJ2-7 | TRBV5-1 | ASSRGFGGPYEQY
TRBJ1-5 | TRBV4-1 | ASSLQGPYSNQPQH
TRBJ2-7 | TRBV5-1 | ASSLEQGRNYEQY